One and the same sample provided the 22 T cell receptor beta chains below, sequenced in a study of CDR3 diversity in severe acne. TCRdb fed the PCR reads into MiXCR, producing one record per CDR3 protein. This table holds about 85,000 distinct CDR3 sequences, 45% to 55% found once. Sequenced input: blood. The origin of the receptors is a male donor in good health, serving as a control.

This clonotype was observed at least ten times. This chain uses TRBV2 with TRBJ1-1; D gene uncertain. This CDR3 has 12 residues. The V gene lost 4 bases and the J gene lost 1 base, with 4 bases spanning the gap. Germline CDR1 reads SNHLY; CDR2 reads FYNNEI. The CDR3 loop is CASSGGNTEAFF. CDR3 bases: TGTGCCAGCAGTGGCGGGAACACTGAAGCTTTCTTT.

DNA for the CDR3: TGCGCCAGCAGTGAGAAGGCAGCGGGTGGCAGAGAGACCCAGTACTTC. Translation gives CASSEKAAGGRETQYF. The rearrangement links TRBV10-1 to TRBJ2-5, with a possible D match to TRBD2 (6 bases). CDR3 length: 16 amino acids. Looked up from germline, CDR1 is WNHNN and CDR2 is SYGVQD (reference sequence). The germline V and J ends were trimmed by 2 bases and 4 bases, with 17 bases remaining between them.

The V gene is TRBV4-1, the J gene TRBJ1-2; D is undetermined. The CDR3 consists of 13 residues. V was trimmed by 4 bases and J by 13 bases, leaving 19 bases between them. Germline V gene data show CDR1 as MGHRA and CDR2 as YSYEKL. CDR3 nucleotide sequence: TGCGCCAGCAGCCCTCGCGTGTTTGGAGCTAGCACCTTC. Protein sequence: CASSPRVFGASTF.

This chain uses TRBV5-1 with TRBJ2-7, with D perhaps TRBD1 (6 bases). The better agreement between TRBJ2-5 and the DNA end casts doubt on the J call. The CDR3 consists of 14 residues. Germline loops: CDR1 SGHRS, CDR2 YFSETQ. The CDR3 region has the DNA TGCGCCAGCAGCTTGACGACAGGTGAAGAGACCCAGTACTTC. The encoded protein is CASSLTTGEETQYF.

This chain joins TRBV7-2 and TRBJ1-1, with a tentative D call TRBD1 (5 bases). The CDR3 contains 12 residues. CDR1 and CDR2 from the germline V gene are SGHTA and FQGNSA. V dropped 10 bases and J dropped 5 bases, with 14 bases sitting between them. The CDR3 loop is CANSQGRTEAFF. In DNA, the CDR3 is TGTGCCAACAGTCAGGGTCGAACTGAAGCTTTCTTT. The full variable domain, completed using reference TRBV7-2 and TRBJ1-1, is GAGVSQSPSNKVTEKGKDVELRCDPISGHTALYWYRQSLGQGLEFLIYFQGNSAPDKSGLPSDRFSAERTGGSVSTLTIQRTQQEDSAVYLCANSQGRTEAFFGQGTRLTVV.

This clonotype came up once. The chain combines TRBV13 with TRBJ2-1; 11 nucleotides align to TRBD2. The junction had 1 base not matched to a gene; V was cut back by 1 base and J by 5 bases. This CDR3 contains 15 residues. Germline values: CDR1 PRHDT, CDR2 FYEKMQ (reference sequence). The CDR3 protein is CASSLETSGNNEQFF. In nucleotides, the CDR3 is TGTGCCAGCAGCTTAGAGACTAGCGGGAACAATGAGCAGTTCTTC.

A word on this clonotype: Since the CDR3 does not end with the conserved phenylalanine or tryptophan, this likely comes from a read error. This chain joins TRBV29-1 and TRBJ2-1; D perhaps matches TRBD1 (6 bases). The CDR3 is 16 amino acids. V gave up 7 bases and J gave up 3 bases, with 22 bases separating them. Germline V gene lookup returns CDR1 SQVTM and CDR2 ANQGSEA. The CDR3 DNA reads as TGCAGCGCTGGGGGCGAGACAGTCAGCTACTACAATGAGCAGTTCCTC. It specifies CSAGGETVSYYNEQFL.

This clonotype was observed a single time. The chain couples TRBV5-1 to TRBJ2-7; D gene ambiguous. The last part of the DNA fits TRBJ2-1 better; the J call may be wrong. Germline V gene data show CDR1 as SGHRS and CDR2 as YFSETQ. The CDR3 length is 12 residues. For the CDR3, the DNA is TGCGCCAGCAGCTTGGGACTCCCAGAGCAGTTCTTC. Encoded protein: CASSLGLPEQFF.

By sample fraction, this clonotype is medium-sized. The chain has TRBV25-1 and TRBJ1-3, with D unresolved. CDR3 length: 17 amino acids. V lost 3 bases to trimming and J lost 0 bases, with 15 bases between them. Germline values: CDR1 MGHDK, CDR2 SYGVNS. The CDR3: CASSEFQDSDSGNTIYF. The DNA for the CDR3 is TGTGCCAGCAGTGAGTTTCAGGACTCCGACTCTGGAAACACCATATATTTT.

The chain links TRBV29-1 to TRBJ1-2, with D unclear. The germline V gene has CDR1 SQVTM and CDR2 ANQGSEA. V lost 4 bases and J lost 3, with 9 bases in between. The CDR3 totals 12 residues. The CDR3 region is CSVVRSDYGYTF. The CDR3 DNA reads TGCAGCGTTGTTCGTTCAGACTATGGCTACACCTTC.

The chain carries TRBV6-1 and TRBJ1-1; 8 bases align to TRBD1. Germline V gives CDR1 MNHNS, CDR2 SASEGT. The CDR3 length is 14 residues. The J segment lost 4 bases and the V segment lost 8 bases, leaving 9 bases of the junction unmatched. CDR3 amino acids: CASSRTGIGTEAFF. The CDR3 nucleotides read TGTGCCAGCTCCCGGACAGGGATCGGCACTGAAGCTTTCTTT.

Ten or more counts support this clonotype. This sequence joins TRBV7-9 and TRBJ1-6; no definite D call. CDR1 is SEHNR and CDR2 is FQNEAQ in the germline V gene (reference sequence). Trimming took 3 bases from V and 4 from J, leaving 7 bases between them. CDR3 length equals 14 residues. Here the CDR3 DNA reads TGTGCCAGCAGCTTTTCCGAGTATAATTCACCCCTCCACTTT. It yields the protein CASSFSEYNSPLHF.

The gene calls are TRBV12-3 or TRBV12-4 and TRBJ1-1; D is undetermined. Trimming shortened V by 2 bases and J by 6 bases, and 13 bases separated the two germline ends. This CDR3 is 14 amino acids long. The CDR3 nucleotides are TGTGCCAGCAGTTTAAGTCTAAGGGCCGCTGAAGCTTTCTTT. It yields the protein CASSLSLRAAEAFF.

As regards this clonotype: A much larger clone differs from this one at a single base, so this may be a read error. The limits of the CDR3 on the DNA are not certain, so only TCRdb's listed CDR3 is given. V is TRBV30 and J is TRBJ1-2; the DNA was not compared with TRBD1, the D call given in the table. The CDR3 contains 10 residues when both ends are counted. CDR1 and CDR2 (germline): GTSNPN, SVGIG (reference sequence). The CDR3 protein is CASPGYGCTF.

The rearrangement joins TRBV9 to TRBJ2-7; 9 nucleotides line up with TRBD1. The CDR3 totals 14 residues. V lost 6 bases, J lost 3 bases, and 7 bases stayed unmatched. Per the germline V gene, CDR1 is SGDLS and CDR2 is YYNGEE. The CDR3, as DNA: TGTGCCAGCACCCCGGGACAGGGCCACTACGAGCAGTACTTC. This translates into CASTPGQGHYEQYF.

The V call is TRBV29-1, the J call TRBJ1-2, with TRBD1 as a possible D gene (6 bases). CDR1 SQVTM and CDR2 ANQGSEA come from the germline V gene. The CDR3 has 11 amino acids. Trimming stripped 6 bases from V and 7 bases from J, with 12 bases between. The CDR3 DNA reads as TGCAGCGTGGCGGGGACACTTGGCTACACCTTC. This codes for CSVAGTLGYTF.

Many counts were recorded for this clonotype. This rearrangement joins TRBV2 to TRBJ2-2, with 7 nucleotides matching TRBD2. CDR3 size: 14 residues. CDR1 SNHLY and CDR2 FYNNEI come from the germline V gene. V gave up 8 bases and J gave up 7 bases; unmatched junction bases: 10. CDR3 region: CASDMREIGGELFF. The CDR3 DNA follows: TGTGCCAGCGATATGCGGGAGATCGGCGGGGAGCTGTTTTTT.

At least ten counts were recorded for this clonotype. This chain uses TRBV24-1 with TRBJ2-5; 9 bases fit TRBD2. V lost 10 bases and J lost 5; bases outside the gene matches: 10. The length of the CDR3 is 14 residues. CDR1 is KGHDR, CDR2 SFDVKD, per germline. This CDR3 is CATGSGSVRETQYF. For the CDR3, the DNA is TGTGCCACAGGTAGCGGGAGTGTAAGGGAGACCCAGTACTTC.

Many counts were recorded for this clonotype. The chain joins TRBV5-8 to TRBJ2-7; tentatively, D is TRBD1 or TRBD2 (5 bases each). The V end lost 4 bases, the J end lost 1 base, and 12 bases lay between the germline ends. The germline V gene encodes CDR1 SGHTS and CDR2 YDEGEE. The CDR3 loop spans 14 amino acids. CDR3 in DNA: TGTGCCAGCAGCCCCCTGGGGGATTCCTACGAGCAGTACTTC. Translating it yields CASSPLGDSYEQYF.

This rearrangement joins TRBV5-4 to TRBJ1-2; D not resolved. The CDR3 runs to 15 residues. V lost 2 bases, J lost 3 bases, and 14 bases lay in between. The V gene's germline CDR1 is SGHNT and CDR2 YYREEE (reference sequence). The CDR3 sequence: CASSFDPNQDYGYTF. Written as DNA, the CDR3 is TGTGCCAGCAGCTTTGACCCGAATCAGGACTATGGCTACACCTTC.

The chain joins TRBV6-5 to TRBJ2-2, with D possibly called TRBD1 or TRBD2 (5 bases each). The CDR3 consists of 17 residues. Germline loops: CDR1 MNHEY, CDR2 SVGAGI. Trimming stripped 0 bases from V and 5 bases from J, with 16 bases between. Here the CDR3 DNA reads TGTGCCAGCAGTTACTCGATGGTGGGGACGGAGACCGGGGAGCTGTTTTTT. This codes for CASSYSMVGTETGELFF.

The J gene is TRBJ2-1, the V gene TRBV11-2; the match to TRBD2 covers 15 bases. CDR1 is SGHAT, CDR2 FQNNGV, per germline. V shed 4 bases and J 4 bases; nucleotides not matched to a gene: 8. This CDR3 has 18 residues. The CDR3 protein is CASSSGLAGGPGYNEQFF. The CDR3 coding sequence is TGTGCCAGCAGCTCCGGACTAGCGGGGGGGCCGGGGTACAATGAGCAGTTCTTC.